These 31 T cell receptor beta chains came from one sample sequenced in a study of tumor-infiltrating lymphocytes in oesophageal squamous cell carcinoma. TCRdb analysed the PCR reads with MiXCR anew, one entry per CDR3 protein. The sample includes some 20,000 distinct CDR3 sequences, around 41% of them seen just once. Material for sequencing was normal esophageal tissue next to the tumor. These receptors came from a female donor with esophageal squamous cell carcinoma.

By share, this clonotype ranks as medium-sized. For the CDR3, the DNA is TGTGCCAGCAGCACCGAGGACCAAAACATTCAGTACTTC. Its translation: CASSTEDQNIQYF. This rearrangement joins TRBV7-8 to TRBJ2-4, with D unresolved. The CDR3 covers 13 residues. CDR1 and CDR2 from the germline V gene are SGHVS and FQNEAQ. The V end was cut by 5 bases, the J end by 5 bases, with 10 bases between.

This clonotype was found a few times. V usage is TRBV6-1 and J usage is TRBJ2-3, with 12 bases lining up with TRBD2. V lost 4 bases to trimming and J lost 14 bases; unmatched junction nucleotides: 13. Per the germline V gene, CDR1 is MNHNS and CDR2 is SASEGT. The CDR3 has 15 residues. CDR3 bases: TGTGCCAGCAGTGCGACTAGCGGGAGTCCCGGGGAGCTGTATTTT. Its translation is CASSATSGSPGELYF.

This chain joins TRBV7-6 and TRBJ2-1; 11 bases line up with TRBD2. CDR1 SGHVS and CDR2 FNYEAQ come from the germline V gene. J was trimmed by 7 bases and V by 6 bases; bases with no gene match: 5. The length of the CDR3 is 14 residues. In nucleotides, the CDR3 is TGTGCCAGCAGACCGACTAGCGGGGTTAATGAGCAGTTCTTC. This encodes CASRPTSGVNEQFF.

This chain links TRBV6-5 with TRBJ2-1, with 7 bases identical to TRBD2. The length of the CDR3 is 14 residues. Unmatched junction bases numbered 9, after V lost 5 bases and J lost 8 bases. Looked up from germline, CDR1 is MNHEY and CDR2 is SVGAGI. CDR3 nucleotides: TGTGCCAGCAGTACGGGGGAGGGCGGCGATGAGCAGTTCTTC. It translates to CASSTGEGGDEQFF.

This clonotype was detected ten times or more. The chain recombines TRBV10-2 with TRBJ2-5, with D unclear. The germline CDR1 and CDR2 sequences are WSHSY and SAAADI. The CDR3 covers 12 residues. V was trimmed by 4 bases and J by 4 bases, leaving 7 bases between them. This CDR3 is CASSVAGETQYF. As DNA, the CDR3 is TGCGCCAGCAGTGTTGCAGGAGAGACCCAGTACTTC.

This sequence joins TRBV28 and TRBJ2-7, with TRBD2 matching 11 bases. The J call could be wrong; TRBJ2-3 is a better fit for the DNA end. CDR1 is MDHEN and CDR2 is SYDVKM in the germline V gene. The CDR3 is 18 residues long. The CDR3 nucleotides read TGTGCCAGCCCTGCAGGTAGCGGGAGGGCCTTCCCCCAAGATACGCAGTATTTT. The encoded protein is CASPAGSGRAFPQDTQYF.

V gene TRBV5-4 combines with J gene TRBJ1-5; D unclear. The CDR3 runs 14 residues. The V end lost 4 bases, the J end lost 1 base, and 9 bases lay between the germline ends. CDR1 SGHNT and CDR2 YYREEE come from the germline V gene (reference sequence). CDR3: CASSPGPSNQPQHF. The CDR3 coding sequence is TGTGCCAGCAGCCCGGGTCCCAGCAATCAGCCCCAGCATTTT. Supplemented by reference TRBV5-4 and TRBJ1-5, the full variable domain reads ETGVTQSPTHLIKTRGQQVTLRCSSQSGHNTVSWYQQALGQGPQFIFQYYREEENGRGNFPPRFSGLQFPNYSSELNVNALELDDSALYLCASSPGPSNQPQHFGDGTRLSIL.

In the case of this clonotype: The CDR3 end shows no conserved phenylalanine or tryptophan, and so a read error is likely. It is unclear where the CDR3 begins or ends on the DNA, so no DNA is shown, and the CDR3 is as TCRdb lists it. This rearrangement joins TRBV7-6 to TRBJ1-1; the table assigns TRBD1, which was not confirmed against the DNA. The CDR3 length equals 18 residues, ends included. Germline V lookup: CDR1 SGHVS, CDR2 FNYEAQ. The CDR3 region is CASSLKGGLSISPSILVM.

Regarding this clonotype: This likely comes from a read error, as the CDR3 has no conserved phenylalanine or tryptophan at its end. The limits of the CDR3 on the DNA are not certain, so only TCRdb's listed CDR3 is given. The CDR3 sequence: CASRDLRTAYYEQYFGN. V gene TRBV19 combines with J gene TRBJ2-1; the table assigns TRBD2, which was not confirmed against the DNA. The germline V gene has CDR1 LNHDA and CDR2 SQIVND (reference sequence). Termini included, the CDR3 measures 17 amino acids.

This clonotype was observed a handful of times. The gene calls are TRBV19 and TRBJ2-2, with TRBD1 matching 7 bases. The CDR3 runs 15 residues. The junction had 10 bases not matched to a gene; V was cut back by 7 bases and J by 5 bases. Germline V gives CDR1 LNHDA, CDR2 SQIVND (reference sequence). As DNA, the CDR3 is TGTGCCAGTACCCCGTGGGGGACAGAGACCGGGGAGCTGTTTTTT. Translation gives CASTPWGTETGELFF.

The rearrangement uses TRBV11-2 and TRBJ2-5; no reliable D call. Judging by the DNA end, TRBJ2-7 fits better; the J call may be wrong. The CDR3 is 13 amino acids. Germline values: CDR1 SGHAT, CDR2 FQNNGV. For the CDR3, the DNA is TGTGCCAGCAGCTCCGACGGGTCCTACGAGCAGTACTTC. This encodes CASSSDGSYEQYF.

This clonotype has more than one count but fewer than ten. The gene calls are TRBV7-2 and TRBJ2-1; 11 nucleotides match TRBD2. V gave up 5 bases and J gave up 9 bases; unmatched junction bases: 9. CDR3 size: 15 residues. Germline V gene lookup returns CDR1 SGHTA and CDR2 FQGNSA. The CDR3 DNA sequence: TGTGCCAGCAGCCGTGTAGCGGGGGGGCGGAGTGAGCAGTTCTTC. Translation: CASSRVAGGRSEQFF. The full variable domain, its missing parts supplied by reference TRBV7-2 and TRBJ2-1, is GAGVSQSPSNKVTEKGKDVELRCDPISGHTALYWYRQSLGQGLEFLIYFQGNSAPDKSGLPSDRFSAERTGGSVSTLTIQRTQQEDSAVYLCASSRVAGGRSEQFFGPGTRLTVL.

In this sample, this clonotype turned up many times. The V call is TRBV7-9, the J call TRBJ2-1; D is unresolved. Trimming removed 0 bases from V and 7 bases from J, with 13 bases in between. The CDR3 runs to 15 residues. Germline V CDR1 and CDR2: SEHNR, FQNEAQ (reference sequence). As DNA, the CDR3 is TGTGCCAGCAGCTTAGCAGCACCCGGTGGGAATGAGCAGTTCTTC. Its protein product is CASSLAAPGGNEQFF.

V and J are TRBV27 and TRBJ2-1; 10 bases line up with TRBD1. Matching the DNA end better, TRBJ2-7 makes the J call doubtful. Germline CDR1 is MNHEY and CDR2 is SMNVEV (reference sequence). The CDR3 sequence is 15 residues long. The CDR3 DNA follows: TGTGCCAGCAGTTTACGGGACAGGGGTTCCTACGAGCAGTACTTC. It yields the protein CASSLRDRGSYEQYF.

The chain is built from TRBV28 and TRBJ1-2; unclear D gene. V lost 7 bases and J lost 4, with 19 bases in between. The CDR3 runs 15 residues. Germline V gene lookup returns CDR1 MDHEN and CDR2 SYDVKM. In DNA form, the CDR3 reads TGTGCCAGCAAGGATGAGCATCGGACCATCTATGGCTACACCTTC. Its translation: CASKDEHRTIYGYTF.

Concerning this clonotype itself: No DNA is shown, since the ends of the CDR3 on it are uncertain; the CDR3 is the one TCRdb lists. The chain joins TRBV5-3 to TRBJ2-5; the table's D call TRBD1 went unverified against the DNA. TRBV5-3 is sorted into the ORF group, with uncertain function. The CDR3 spans 15 amino acids, including both terminal residues. CDR3 protein: CASSSWGQGNSPLHF.

This clonotype was picked up many times. The CDR3 spells CASSEPRSGTVHNEQFF. Here the CDR3 DNA reads TGCGCCAGCAGTGAGCCCCGTAGCGGGACCGTCCACAATGAGCAGTTCTTC. The rearrangement links TRBV10-1 to TRBJ2-1; 8 bases fit TRBD2. Per germline, CDR1 WNHNN and CDR2 SYGVQD (reference sequence). CDR3 length: 17 residues. With V trimmed by 2 bases and J by 5 bases, 11 bases remained unmatched.

In DNA form, the CDR3 reads TGTGCCAGCAGCTCGACAGGCAACAAGATGGGGGGCTACACCTTC. Protein: CASSSTGNKMGGYTF. V is TRBV7-3 and J is TRBJ2-7; weak D call: TRBD1 (6 bases). The DNA end favors TRBJ1-2, so the J call may be wrong. CDR3 length: 15 residues. Germline CDR1 and CDR2: SGHTA and FQGTGA.

This clonotype was counted only a few times. V and J are TRBV20-1 and TRBJ2-3, with 9 bases aligning to TRBD2. Germline CDR1 reads DFQATT; CDR2 reads SNEGSKA (reference sequence). There are 15 residues in the CDR3. With 7 bases clipped from V and 2 bases from J, the junction kept 10 bases outside the gene matches. The CDR3 DNA is TGCAGTGTTGGGGGCGGGAGGGGAGTCACAGATACGCAGTATTTT. Translation: CSVGGGRGVTDTQYF.

The V call is TRBV11-3, the J call TRBJ2-1, with a possible D match to TRBD1 (6 bases). The CDR3 covers 15 residues. The germline CDR1 and CDR2 sequences are SGHNT and YENEEA. V was clipped by 2 bases and J by 6 bases, with 14 bases between them. CDR3 amino acids: CASSLTSGQGNEQFF. The CDR3 DNA is TGTGCCAGCAGCTTAACCTCGGGACAAGGCAATGAGCAGTTCTTC.

This clonotype was picked up many times. A read error is possible here, since a much larger clone lies one base away. The chain has TRBV7-2 and TRBJ2-3; TRBD2 agrees at 7 bases. Germline lookup yields CDR1 SGHTA and CDR2 FQGNSA. The CDR3 is 16 residues long. This CDR3 is CASSLFGCGSKDTQYF. The CDR3 coding sequence is TGTGCCAGCAGCTTATTTGGGTGCGGGAGCAAAGATACGCAGTATTTT. The whole variable domain, remainder taken from reference TRBV7-2 and TRBJ2-3, is GAGVSQSPSNKVTEKGKDVELRCDPISGHTALYWYRQSLGQGLEFLIYFQGNSAPDKSGLPSDRFSAERTGGSVSTLTIQRTQQEDSAVYLCASSLFGCGSKDTQYFGPGTRLTVL.

This clonotype is a singleton in its sample. CDR3: CASSESAGHTDTQFF. The CDR3 DNA sequence: TGTGCCAGCAGCGAGTCAGCGGGGCACACAGATACGCAGTTTTTT. The V call is TRBV4-2, the J call TRBJ1-4; possible D gene TRBD1, 5 bases. The CDR3 contains 15 residues. Trimming pared 5 bases from V and 16 bases from J, leaving 26 bases between. Germline V lookup: CDR1 LGHNA, CDR2 YNFKEQ.

CDR3 nucleotide sequence: TGTGCCAGCAGTCGGGGGTTGCGGGAGACCCAGTACTTC. Amino acids: CASSRGLRETQYF. The rearrangement links TRBV7-2 to TRBJ2-3; possibly TRBD2 for D (6 bases). The J call may be wrong; the DNA end is better matched by TRBJ2-5. The germline V gene encodes CDR1 SGHTA and CDR2 FQGNSA. This CDR3 is 13 amino acids long.

This clonotype occurred a few times. V gene TRBV7-9 combines with J gene TRBJ2-1; 12 positions agree with TRBD2. Germline assignment: CDR1 SEHNR and CDR2 FQNEAQ (reference sequence). This CDR3 spans 19 amino acids. J lost 7 bases, V lost 2 bases, and 15 bases had no gene match. This CDR3 is CASSLYGLAGPEGGNEQFF. The DNA of the CDR3 is TGTGCCAGCAGCTTATATGGACTAGCGGGACCCGAGGGAGGGAATGAGCAGTTCTTC.

A few counts support this clonotype. The chain uses TRBV29-1 and TRBJ2-7; D is perhaps TRBD1 or TRBD2 (5 bases each). The germline gives CDR1 SQVTM, CDR2 ANQGSEA. This CDR3 region has 12 residues. The V end was cut by 5 bases, the J end by 3 bases, with 11 bases between. The CDR3 bases are TGCAGCGTTTCGGGACCGGACTACGAGCAGTACTTC. Encoded protein: CSVSGPDYEQYF.

By sample fraction, this clonotype is medium-sized. The CDR3 spells CASSPETDTQYF. In nucleotides, the CDR3 is TGTGCCAGCAGCCCTGAAACAGATACGCAGTATTTT. The genes are TRBV7-9 and TRBJ2-3; D is ambiguous. Germline CDR1 SEHNR, CDR2 FQNEAQ (reference sequence). The CDR3 contains 12 residues. V shed 5 bases and J shed 3 bases, with 6 bases lying between them.

This clonotype has just one count. Relative to the germline gene, one junction end is altered; a read error may explain this. V usage is TRBV7-6 and J usage is TRBJ2-1, with TRBD1 as a possible D gene (6 bases). The better agreement between TRBJ2-7 and the DNA end casts doubt on the J call. The germline gives CDR1 SGHVS, CDR2 FNYEAQ. The CDR3 extends over 16 amino acids. CDR3 protein: CASSLAPTGNSYEQYF. In DNA, the CDR3 is TGTGCTAGCAGCTTAGCCCCGACAGGAAATTCCTACGAGCAGTACTTC.

This sequence joins TRBV7-2 and TRBJ2-7, with TRBD2 matching over 7 bases. Trimming cost V 2 bases and J 7 bases; bases outside gene matches: 14. CDR3 length equals 16 residues. CDR1 SGHTA and CDR2 FQGNSA come from the germline V gene. CDR3 coding DNA: TGTGCCAGCAGCTTACCGCGAGTGGTGGGGGGGAATGAGCAGTACTTC. Protein product: CASSLPRVVGGNEQYF.

In the case of this clonotype: Since no conserved phenylalanine or tryptophan closes the CDR3, a read error is the likely cause. The genes are TRBV7-2 and TRBJ2-3; the match to TRBD2 covers 12 bases. This CDR3 comprises 16 residues. Germline V gene sequence: CDR1 SGHTA, CDR2 FQGNSA. V shed 4 bases, J shed 5 bases, and the junction held 7 bases outside the gene matches. CDR3 sequence reads: CASSSQLAGGGDTQYV. CDR3 bases: TGTGCCAGCAGCTCTCAGCTAGCGGGAGGGGGAGATACGCAGTATGTT.

The rearrangement joins TRBV7-2 to TRBJ2-7; D is ambiguous. This CDR3 spans 14 amino acids. Germline V gives CDR1 SGHTA, CDR2 FQGNSA. V was trimmed by 4 bases and J by 7 bases, leaving 17 bases between them. As DNA, the CDR3 is TGTGCCAGCAGCTACCCCTCCTCCTACAATGAGCAGTACTTC. Amino acids: CASSYPSSYNEQYF.

V is TRBV5-3 and J is TRBJ2-1; the D call may be TRBD1 or TRBD2 (5 bases each). TRBV5-3 is an ORF, with its function uncertain. Deletions cut 8 bases from V and 3 bases from J, with 18 bases between. The CDR3 sequence is 15 residues long. CDR3 sequence (DNA): TGTGCCAGCAGCCGCCGGGACGGAAACTACAATGAGCAGTTCTTC. Encoded protein: CASSRRDGNYNEQFF.